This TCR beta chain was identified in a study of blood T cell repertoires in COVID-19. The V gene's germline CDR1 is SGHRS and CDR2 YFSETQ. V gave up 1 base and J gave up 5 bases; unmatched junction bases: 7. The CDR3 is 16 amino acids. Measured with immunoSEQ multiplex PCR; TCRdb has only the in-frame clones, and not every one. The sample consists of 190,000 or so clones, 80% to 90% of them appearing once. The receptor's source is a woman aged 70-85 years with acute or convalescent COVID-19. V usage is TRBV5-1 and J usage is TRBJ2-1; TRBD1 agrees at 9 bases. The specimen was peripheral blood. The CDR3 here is CASSLQTGGFNNEQFF. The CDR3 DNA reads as TGCGCCAGCAGCTTGCAAACAGGGGGCTTTAACAATGAGCAGTTCTTC.